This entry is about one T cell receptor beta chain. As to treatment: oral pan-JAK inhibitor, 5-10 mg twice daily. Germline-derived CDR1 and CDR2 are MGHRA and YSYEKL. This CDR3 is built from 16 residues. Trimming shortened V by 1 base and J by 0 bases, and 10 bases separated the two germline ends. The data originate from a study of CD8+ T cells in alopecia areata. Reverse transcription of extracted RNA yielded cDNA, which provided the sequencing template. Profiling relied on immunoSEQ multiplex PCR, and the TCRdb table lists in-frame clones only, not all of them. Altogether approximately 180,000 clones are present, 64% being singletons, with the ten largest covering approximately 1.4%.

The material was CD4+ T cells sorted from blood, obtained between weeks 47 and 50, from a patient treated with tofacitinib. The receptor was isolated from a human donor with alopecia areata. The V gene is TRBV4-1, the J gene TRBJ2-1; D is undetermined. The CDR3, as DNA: TGCGCCAGCAGCCAAGTTCAGACCAGCTCCTACAATGAGCAGTTCTTC. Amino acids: CASSQVQTSSYNEQFF.